This is a list of T cell receptor beta chains from one sample in a study of T cells in lung cancer brain metastases. Generated by immunoSEQ multiplex PCR, the TCRdb table keeps only in-frame clones and is missing some. The sample has roughly 4,200 clones; over 85% are singletons. The specimen sequenced was tumor tissue from the primary lung tumor. The receptors derive from a man in his fifties or sixties with non-small cell lung cancer. Each CDR3 is given with its conserved first and last residue. The order of the fields is CDR3 DNA, CDR3 protein, V gene, D gene, J gene, clone size. D genes are given only for firm matches. The size of a clone is reported for some rows only, either as once, few or many, or as a class for expanded clones.

TGTGCCAGCAGTAGGACTGAGGTAACCGTTAGCAATCAGCCCCAGCATTTT,CASSRTEVTVSNQPQHF,TRBV6-9,NA,TRBJ1-5,NA
TGTGCCAGCAGCTTAGATCAGGGGAGCTACGAGCAGTACTTC,CASSLDQGSYEQYF,TRBV7-3,NA,TRBJ2-7,NA
TGTGCCTGCGGGGCTAGCGCCGGGGAGGAGCAGTTCTTC,CACGASAGEEQFF,TRBV11-2,NA,TRBJ2-1,NA
TGTGCCAGCAGCAACGGACAGGCGTACACCTACGAGCAGTACTTC,CASSNGQAYTYEQYF,TRBV11-2,TRBD1,TRBJ2-7,NA
TGTGCCAGCAGCGGGGGAAGGGTTACCCGGGAGACCCAGTACTTC,CASSGGRVTRETQYF,TRBV9,NA,TRBJ2-5,few
TGCGCCAGCAGCGACGGGACTTCCAGCTCTGGAAACACCATATATTTT,CASSDGTSSSGNTIYF,TRBV5-1,NA,TRBJ1-3,NA
TGCAGCGCCCTAACAGTGAACTATGGCTACACCTTC,CSALTVNYGYTF,TRBV29-1,NA,TRBJ1-2,NA
TGTGCCAGCAGTGTATTAGCGGGAGGGCTGAATACCGGGGAGCTGTTTTTT,CASSVLAGGLNTGELFF,TRBV2,TRBD2,TRBJ2-2,NA
TGTGCCAGCAGTTATACTAGCGGGAGGGGTAATGAGCAGTTCTTC,CASSYTSGRGNEQFF,TRBV28,TRBD2,TRBJ2-1,NA
TGTGCCAGCAGCTTGGGCAGGGGATGGAACCAAGAGACCCAGTACTTC,CASSLGRGWNQETQYF,TRBV5-4,NA,TRBJ2-5,NA
TGTGCCAGCAGTTCAGGGACCCTTGCCGGGACAGACCTGTATGGCTACACCTTC,CASSSGTLAGTDLYGYTF,TRBV28,TRBD1,TRBJ1-2,NA
TGTGCCAGTAGTCGTACCTCAGGGTTTGGCGAAAAACTGTTTTTT,CASSRTSGFGEKLFF,TRBV19,NA,TRBJ1-4,NA
TGTGCCAGCAGCTTCCCAGGTGGCGATGAGCAGTTCTTC,CASSFPGGDEQFF,TRBV9,NA,TRBJ2-1,NA
TGTGCCAGCAGCTTAGCCTACAATGAGCAGTTCTTC,CASSLAYNEQFF,TRBV7-2,NA,TRBJ2-1,NA
TGCGCCAGCAGCTTGGAGACAGCAGGGAACACTGAAGCTTTCTTT,CASSLETAGNTEAFF,TRBV5-1,NA,TRBJ1-1,NA
TGTGCCAGCAGTCGACAGATCTACGAGCAGTACTTC,CASSRQIYEQYF,TRBV2,NA,TRBJ2-7,NA
TGTGCCAGCAGCTCCTCTGGCGGGGTGGGCACAGATACGCAGTATTTT,CASSSSGGVGTDTQYF,TRBV7-9,NA,TRBJ2-3,NA
NA,CASSVGQGASTF,TRBV5-4,NA,TRBJ1-2,NA
TGTGCCAGCAGCCCTCTAGCGGGAGTGTACAATGAGCAGTTCTTC,CASSPLAGVYNEQFF,TRBV7-6,TRBD2,TRBJ2-1,NA
TGTGCTTCGTTTCAGTCTGGGGCCAACGTCCTGACTTTC,CASFQSGANVLTF,TRBV12-5,NA,TRBJ2-6,NA
TGTGCCAGCAGCTTGGATGGGTATAATTCACCCCTCTACTTT,CASSLDGYNSPLYF,TRBV5-6,NA,TRBJ1-6,NA
TGTGCCAGCAGCTTAGGACGACACAATGAGCAGTTCTTC,CASSLGRHNEQFF,TRBV11-2,NA,TRBJ2-1,NA
TGTGCCAGCAGCTTAGGAGGTGGTCTAGCGCAGACCCAGTACTTC,CASSLGGGLAQTQYF,TRBV7-2,NA,TRBJ2-5,NA
TGTGCCAGCAGCTTGCCGGGGGTGTACGAGCAGTACTTC,CASSLPGVYEQYF,TRBV5-4,NA,TRBJ2-7,NA
TGTGCCAGCAGTTACGACGCCGGGACTAGCATTTATGAGCAGTTCTTC,CASSYDAGTSIYEQFF,TRBV6-5,TRBD2,TRBJ2-1,NA
TGTGCCAGCAGCTTGACTAGCGGGGGGTACAATGAGCAGTTCTTC,CASSLTSGGYNEQFF,TRBV11-2,TRBD2,TRBJ2-1,NA
TGTGCCAGCAGTGAAGCGGGACCGAGCTATGGCTACACCTTC,CASSEAGPSYGYTF,TRBV2,NA,TRBJ1-2,NA
TGTGCCACGGGGGGGGATAGCAATCAGCCCCAGCATTTT,CATGGDSNQPQHF,TRBV28,NA,TRBJ1-5,NA
TGTGCCAGCAGTGACGAACTAGCGGGACAGGAGCAGTTCTTC,CASSDELAGQEQFF,TRBV2,TRBD2,TRBJ2-1,NA
TGTGCCAGCAGCAAATTAGCGGGAGGCACAGATACGCAGTATTTT,CASSKLAGGTDTQYF,TRBV7-3,TRBD2,TRBJ2-3,NA
TGTGCCAGCTGGAAACAGGGCAGCACTGAAGCTTTCTTT,CASWKQGSTEAFF,TRBV2,NA,TRBJ1-1,NA
TGCAGCGTTACGGACAGGGTTGGCACAGATACGCAGTATTTT,CSVTDRVGTDTQYF,TRBV29-1,TRBD1,TRBJ2-3,NA
TGTGCCAGCAGTTTAGAGCCGGGGCAGCCCCAGCATTTT,CASSLEPGQPQHF,TRBV27,NA,TRBJ1-5,few
TGTGCCAGTTCTCCAGACCAGTCTGGAAACACCATATATTTT,CASSPDQSGNTIYF,TRBV9,NA,TRBJ1-3,once
TGTGCCAGCAGCCCATCTCGGGGGGGCCTGAACGAGCAGTACTTC,CASSPSRGGLNEQYF,TRBV28,TRBD2,TRBJ2-7,NA
TGTGCCAGCAGCCTTGATCCGTCAAGCTCCTACGAGCAGTACTTC,CASSLDPSSSYEQYF,TRBV7-9,NA,TRBJ2-7,NA
TGTGCCAGCAGCCAAGGGATCTCTGGAAACACCATATATTTT,CASSQGISGNTIYF,TRBV6-1,NA,TRBJ1-3,NA
TGTGCCAGCGGCGGGACTAGCGCCCAAGAGACCCAGTACTTC,CASGGTSAQETQYF,TRBV5-6,TRBD2,TRBJ2-5,few
TGTGCCAGCAGCTTAAGAGGGGGCGTTGGCTACACCTTC,CASSLRGGVGYTF,TRBV7-2,TRBD1,TRBJ1-2,NA
TGTGCCAGCAGCTTAGAGGCACTCGGGACTGAAGCTTTCTTT,CASSLEALGTEAFF,TRBV11-2,NA,TRBJ1-1,NA
TGTGCCAGCAGATCTACAGCCGGGGCCCCCGGGGAGCTGTTTTTT,CASRSTAGAPGELFF,TRBV7-2,NA,TRBJ2-2,NA
TGTGCCAGCAGCTCTGGGACAGGGGGCCCCGGATCCTACGAGCAGTACTTC,CASSSGTGGPGSYEQYF,TRBV7-3,TRBD1,TRBJ2-7,once
TGTGCCAGCAGCCATCGGACAGGGGGCAACCCCTATAATTCACCCCTCCACTTT,CASSHRTGGNPYNSPLHF,TRBV7-8,TRBD1,TRBJ1-6,NA
TGTGCCAGCTCAGGGGCGTTACCGGGAGCCGGGGAGCTGTTTTTT,CASSGALPGAGELFF,TRBV18,NA,TRBJ2-2,NA